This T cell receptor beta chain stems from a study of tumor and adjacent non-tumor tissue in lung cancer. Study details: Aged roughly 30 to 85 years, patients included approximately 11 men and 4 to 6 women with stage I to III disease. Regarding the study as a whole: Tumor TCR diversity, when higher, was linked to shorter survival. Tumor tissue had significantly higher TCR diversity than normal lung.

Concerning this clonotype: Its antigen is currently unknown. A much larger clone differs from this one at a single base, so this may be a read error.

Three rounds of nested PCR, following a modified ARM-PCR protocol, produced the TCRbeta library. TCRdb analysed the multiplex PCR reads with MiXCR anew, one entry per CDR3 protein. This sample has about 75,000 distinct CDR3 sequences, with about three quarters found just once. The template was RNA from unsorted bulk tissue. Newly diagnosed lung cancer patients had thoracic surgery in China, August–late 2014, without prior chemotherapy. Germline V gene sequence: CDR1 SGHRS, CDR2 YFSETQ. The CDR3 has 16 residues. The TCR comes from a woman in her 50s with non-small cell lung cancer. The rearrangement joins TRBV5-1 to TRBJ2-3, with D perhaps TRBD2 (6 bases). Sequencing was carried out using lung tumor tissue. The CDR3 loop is CSSTTAGSPSTDTQYF. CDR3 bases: TGCTCCAGCACTACCGCGGGATCCCCTAGCACAGATACGCAGTATTTT.